This T cell receptor (beta chain) came from a study of blood T cell repertoires in COVID-19. Study-level information: Specimens from acute and convalescent COVID-19 originated in the United States, Italy and Spain. Sources were T cells, B-cell-depleted T cells, or PBMCs; the material itself was cDNA or gDNA.

Germline CDR1 and CDR2: SNHLY and FYNNEI. The length of the CDR3 is 13 residues. Germline trimming cut 9 bases from V and 2 bases from J; bases unmatched to any gene: 5. In the source study's methods: Counts of nucleated cells, estimated from reference gene primer amplification, were obtained. The data were produced by immunoSEQ multiplex PCR, yet TCRdb's version contains in-frame clones alone and is incomplete. D and trimming were read from the DNA, whereas the V and J calls and clone size are those reported in that table. In the table there are approximately 130,000 clones, over 55% of which are singletons.

This clonotype originated in a woman between 70 and 85 years old with acute or convalescent COVID-19. Sequenced sample: peripheral blood. V and J are TRBV2 and TRBJ2-5; 8 positions agree with TRBD2. CDR3 residues: CASTGTSQETQYF. The CDR3, as DNA: TGTGCCAGTACCGGGACTAGTCAAGAGACCCAGTACTTC.